The T cell receptor beta chain under discussion was sequenced for a study of OX40 agonist ivuxolimab in advanced cancers. Whole-study findings and limits: At 0.1 to 3.0 mg/kg, clonal expansion of CD4+ and CD8+ blood T cells had occurred by week 6. CD4+ T cells averaged fewer expanded clones than CD8+ T cells. Also present in some nonresponders was a low level of normalized T-cell clonal expansion.

The table came from immunoSEQ multiplex PCR; TCRdb's copy has only in-frame clones and leaves some out. The sample lists around 48,000 clones, about 85% seen once, with 9% to 10% in the top ten. Per germline, CDR1 SGHTA and CDR2 FQGTGA. The CDR3 is made up of 16 amino acids. Germline trimming cut 5 bases from V and 4 bases from J; bases unmatched to any gene: 5. Points on this clone: The antigen is unknown.

Sequenced here: CD4+ or CD8+ T cells sorted from blood, sampled in a trial of the OX40 agonist ivuxolimab. This receptor was obtained from an adult with an advanced solid tumor such as melanoma, head and neck, liver or kidney cancer. The chain combines TRBV7-3 with TRBJ2-3, with 14 bases matching TRBD2. The CDR3 is CASSPGTSGRADTQYF. CDR3 DNA sequence: TGTGCCAGCAGCCCGGGGACTAGCGGGAGAGCAGATACGCAGTATTTT.